This is a list of T cell receptor beta chains from one sample in a study of blood T cells in healthy people across ages. TCRdb reprocessed the 5' RACE reads via MiXCR and lists one record per CDR3 protein. The data hold under 700,000 distinct CDR3 sequences, with 24% observed a single time. These same records also appear under a second study, on T cells of mothers and their children.

Specimen: blood. All receptors come from a boy aged 5-17 years in good health. CDR3s include the opening cysteine and the closing phenylalanine or tryptophan. The D gene is left open where the match is weak. Some rows mark clone size as missing; the rest say once, few, many or name a class of expanded clone.

D gene: -; V gene: TRBV7-9; J gene: TRBJ2-7; clone size: -; CDR3 protein: CASSLGVSSHEQYF; CDR3 DNA: TGTGCCAGCAGCTTAGGCGTGTCGTCCCACGAGCAGTACTTC
D gene: -; V gene: TRBV3-1; J gene: TRBJ2-3; clone size: few; CDR3 protein: CASSQDEPSTDTQYF; CDR3 DNA: TGTGCCAGCAGCCAAGATGAGCCAAGTACAGATACGCAGTATTTT
D gene: -; V gene: TRBV11-2; J gene: TRBJ1-4; clone size: -; CDR3 protein: CASSLGPRDTEKLFF; CDR3 DNA: TGTGCCAGCAGCTTAGGTCCGCGGGACACTGAAAAACTGTTTTTT
D gene: TRBD2; V gene: TRBV12-3/TRBV12-4; J gene: TRBJ2-5; clone size: -; CDR3 protein: CASSLWGRREDEETQYF; CDR3 DNA: TGTGCCAGCAGTTTATGGGGCCGGCGGGAGGACGAAGAGACCCAGTACTTC
D gene: -; V gene: TRBV3-1; J gene: TRBJ2-1; clone size: many; CDR3 protein: CASSQLRNEQFF; CDR3 DNA: TGTGCCAGCAGCCAACTTCGCAATGAGCAGTTCTTC
D gene: TRBD1; V gene: TRBV28; J gene: TRBJ2-5; clone size: -; CDR3 protein: CASRTGDEEQYF; CDR3 DNA: TGTGCCAGCAGGACAGGGGATGAGGAGCAGTACTTC
D gene: TRBD2; V gene: TRBV20-1; J gene: TRBJ2-5; clone size: few; CDR3 protein: CSASTGLAGAQETQYF; CDR3 DNA: TGCAGTGCATCGACCGGGCTAGCGGGGGCCCAAGAGACCCAGTACTTC
D gene: -; V gene: TRBV7-9; J gene: TRBJ2-7; clone size: few; CDR3 protein: CASSLAGAGYEQYF; CDR3 DNA: TGTGCCAGCAGCTTAGCTGGGGCGGGCTACGAGCAGTACTTC
D gene: -; V gene: TRBV10-3; J gene: TRBJ2-1; clone size: -; CDR3 protein: CAISTETGYGEQFF; CDR3 DNA: TGTGCCATCAGTACCGAAACAGGGTATGGTGAGCAGTTCTTC
D gene: -; V gene: TRBV20-1; J gene: TRBJ2-7; clone size: -; CDR3 protein: CSARDPGLGPREQYF; CDR3 DNA: TGCAGTGCTAGAGATCCCGGCTTAGGGCCTCGGGAGCAGTACTTC
D gene: -; V gene: TRBV21-1; J gene: TRBJ2-1; clone size: few; CDR3 protein: CASSKWSNRDSYNEQFF; CDR3 DNA: TGTGCCAGCAGCAAATGGTCGAACAGGGACTCCTACAATGAGCAGTTCTTC
D gene: -; V gene: TRBV5-4; J gene: TRBJ2-1; clone size: few; CDR3 protein: CASSLDEEAFYNEQFF; CDR3 DNA: TGTGCCAGCAGCTTAGATGAGGAGGCATTCTACAATGAGCAGTTCTTC
D gene: -; V gene: TRBV29-1; J gene: TRBJ2-5; clone size: many; CDR3 protein: CSAGQNIVQETQYF; CDR3 DNA: TGCAGCGCCGGACAAAATATCGTCCAAGAGACCCAGTACTTC
D gene: -; V gene: TRBV24-1; J gene: TRBJ2-5; clone size: few; CDR3 protein: CATSAGEETRYF; CDR3 DNA: TGTGCCACCAGCGCCGGGGAAGAGACCCGGTACTTC
D gene: -; V gene: TRBV27; J gene: TRBJ2-1; clone size: -; CDR3 protein: CASSFALKRGNEQFF; CDR3 DNA: TGTGCCAGCAGTTTCGCTCTGAAGAGGGGCAATGAGCAGTTCTTC
D gene: -; V gene: TRBV28; J gene: TRBJ1-1; clone size: many; CDR3 protein: CASSFSGRAEAFF; CDR3 DNA: TGTGCCAGCAGTTTTAGCGGCAGGGCCGAAGCTTTCTTT
D gene: -; V gene: TRBV28; J gene: TRBJ2-4; clone size: -; CDR3 protein: CASRLVGGKNIQYF; CDR3 DNA: TGTGCCAGCAGACTTGTGGGTGGCAAAAACATTCAGTACTTC
D gene: TRBD2; V gene: TRBV6-2/TRBV6-3; J gene: TRBJ2-3; clone size: few; CDR3 protein: CASSSGLATADTQYF; CDR3 DNA: TGTGCCAGCAGTTCGGGACTAGCAACAGCCGATACGCAGTATTTT
D gene: -; V gene: TRBV4-3; J gene: TRBJ1-2; clone size: few; CDR3 protein: CASSQEPFANYGYTF; CDR3 DNA: TGCGCCAGCAGCCAAGAACCCTTCGCTAACTATGGCTACACCTTC
D gene: -; V gene: TRBV4-3; J gene: TRBJ2-7; clone size: few; CDR3 protein: CASSQEVRSSYEQYF; CDR3 DNA: TGCGCCAGCAGCCAAGAGGTCAGGAGCTCCTACGAGCAGTACTTC
D gene: -; V gene: TRBV18; J gene: TRBJ2-5; clone size: -; CDR3 protein: CASSPPIGDQETQYF; CDR3 DNA: TGTGCCAGCTCACCACCTATCGGCGACCAAGAGACCCAGTACTTC
D gene: -; V gene: TRBV29-1; J gene: TRBJ2-3; clone size: -; CDR3 protein: CSVEGNRDTQYF; CDR3 DNA: TGCAGCGTTGAAGGGAATCGGGATACGCAGTATTTT
D gene: TRBD1; V gene: TRBV4-3; J gene: TRBJ1-4; clone size: -; CDR3 protein: CASSGGQGTNEKLFF; CDR3 DNA: TGCGCCAGCAGCGGGGGACAGGGGACTAATGAAAAACTGTTTTTT
D gene: -; V gene: TRBV6-5; J gene: TRBJ1-4; clone size: -; CDR3 protein: CASSYGPGMDEKLFF; CDR3 DNA: TGTGCCAGCAGTTACGGTCCAGGGATGGATGAAAAACTGTTTTTT
D gene: TRBD1; V gene: TRBV10-3; J gene: TRBJ1-2; clone size: few; CDR3 protein: CAIRKTGGEGYTF; CDR3 DNA: TGTGCCATCAGGAAGACAGGGGGTGAGGGCTACACCTTC
D gene: TRBD1; V gene: TRBV5-1; J gene: TRBJ2-1; clone size: -; CDR3 protein: CASSFIRDREYNEQFF; CDR3 DNA: TGCGCCAGCAGCTTTATCCGGGACAGGGAGTACAATGAGCAGTTCTTC
D gene: -; V gene: TRBV7-2; J gene: TRBJ2-7; clone size: -; CDR3 protein: CASSLGGSREPHEQYF; CDR3 DNA: TGTGCCAGCAGCTTAGGGGGTAGCCGGGAGCCCCACGAGCAGTACTTC
D gene: -; V gene: TRBV11-3; J gene: TRBJ1-5; clone size: -; CDR3 protein: CASSTGLNQPQHF; CDR3 DNA: TGTGCCAGCAGTACAGGGCTCAATCAGCCCCAGCATTTT
D gene: TRBD1; V gene: TRBV7-9; J gene: TRBJ1-1; clone size: few; CDR3 protein: CASSAVPGQEMNTEAFF; CDR3 DNA: TGTGCCAGCAGCGCCGTCCCGGGACAGGAGATGAACACTGAAGCTTTCTTT
D gene: -; V gene: TRBV3-1; J gene: TRBJ2-6; clone size: -; CDR3 protein: CASSQESPDKRSWVSGANVLTF; CDR3 DNA: TGTGCCAGCAGCCAAGAAAGTCCGGACAAAAGGTCGTGGGTCTCTGGGGCCAACGTCCTGACTTTC